This passage covers 3 T cell receptor beta chains from one sample sequenced in a study of blood T cell repertoires in COVID-19. The method was immunoSEQ multiplex PCR; TCRdb's version includes in-frame clones alone and lacks a portion of them. This sample has about 99,000 clones, with approximately 83% found just once. Sequencing was performed on peripheral blood. Source of these receptors: a woman of 80 years or more with active or convalescent COVID-19.

The chain has TRBV3-1 (or the pseudogene TRBV3-2) and TRBJ1-3; the match to TRBD1 covers 8 bases. Germline loops: CDR1 LGHDT, CDR2 YNNKEL (reference sequence). With V trimmed by 7 bases and J by 0 bases, 11 bases remained unmatched. The CDR3 has 17 residues. CDR3 residues: CASTRSRTGRSGNTIYF. The CDR3 DNA is TGTGCCAGCACGAGAAGTCGGACAGGGCGCTCTGGAAACACCATATATTTT.

The V and J genes are TRBV5-1 and TRBJ1-1; 8 bases fit TRBD1. Trimming took 4 bases from V and 5 from J; bases not matched to a gene: 4. The CDR3 is made up of 13 amino acids. The germline V gene encodes CDR1 SGHRS and CDR2 YFSETQ. CDR3: CASSDRGGTEAFF. In DNA, the CDR3 is TGCGCCAGCAGCGACAGGGGTGGGACTGAAGCTTTCTTT.

This clone was observed a handful of times. The identical CDR3 is also encoded by other nucleotide sequences in the sample. This sequence joins TRBV7-8 and TRBJ1-1, with no clear D. The CDR3 totals 15 residues. Germline V gives CDR1 SGHVS, CDR2 FQNEAQ. V dropped 1 base and J dropped 0 bases, with 9 bases sitting between them. The CDR3 coding sequence is TGTGCCAGCAGCTTAGAACGGGGTATGAACACTGAAGCTTTCTTT. Translated: CASSLERGMNTEAFF. Complete variable domain (other parts from reference TRBV7-8 and TRBJ1-1): GAGVSQSPRYKVAKRGQDVALRCDPISGHVSLFWYQQALGQGPEFLTYFQNEAQLDKSGLPSDRFFAERPEGSVSTLKIQRTQQEDSAVYLCASSLERGMNTEAFFGQGTRLTVV.